The 15 T cell receptor beta chains listed next were all sequenced from one sample in a study of T cells in Graves' hyperthyroidism and ophthalmopathy. The TCR beta CDR3 regions underwent amplification using RNA transcripts as the source. When the TCR CDR3 underwent first-round RT-PCR, the HTBI primer set was used. TCRdb re-derived calls from the multiplex PCR reads in MiXCR, one entry per CDR3 protein. Of about 620,000 distinct CDR3 sequences listed, roughly 17% are singletons. The sequenced material came from blood. The receptors derive from a woman aged 25 to 39 with Graves' hyperthyroidism.

This chain joins TRBV12-3 or TRBV12-4 and TRBJ2-1; TRBD2 is a possible D gene (6 bases). The CDR3 length is 17 residues. Trimming took 3 bases from V and 0 from J, leaving 15 bases between them. CDR3 in DNA: TGTGCCAGCAGTTTGCTCCTAGCGCCGAGCTCCTACAATGAGCAGTTCTTC. Translation: CASSLLLAPSSYNEQFF.

J is TRBJ2-7 and V is TRBV29-1, with 7 bases fitting TRBD1. Germline lookup yields CDR1 SQVTM and CDR2 ANQGSEA. V gave up 6 bases and J gave up 6 bases; unmatched junction bases: 8. The CDR3 spans 12 residues. CDR3 protein: CSVGDSSREQYF. CDR3 sequence (DNA): TGCAGCGTGGGGGACAGTAGCCGCGAGCAGTACTTC.

V and J are TRBV6-2 or TRBV6-3 and TRBJ2-7; a weak D match, TRBD2 (5 bases). This CDR3 comprises 14 residues. V was clipped by 0 bases and J by 2 bases, with 8 bases between them. The germline V gene has CDR1 MNHEY and CDR2 SVGEGT. The CDR3 coding sequence is TGTGCCAGCAGTTACTCGTTCGGGGCCTACGAGCAGTACTTC. Protein product: CASSYSFGAYEQYF.

This clonotype occurred a few times. J is TRBJ2-3 and V is TRBV7-3, with D tentatively TRBD2 (6 bases). The V end lost 0 bases, the J end lost 5 bases, and 15 bases lay between the germline ends. Germline V lookup: CDR1 SGHTA, CDR2 FQGTGA. The CDR3 loop spans 16 amino acids. The DNA for the CDR3 is TGTGCCAGCAGCTTAACTAGCGGATGGGCGGTAGATACGCAGTATTTT. Encoded protein: CASSLTSGWAVDTQYF.

This clonotype was seen repeatedly, ten times or more. The CDR3 sequence is CASIPDNYEQYF. The CDR3, as DNA: TGTGCCAGCATTCCTGACAACTACGAGCAGTACTTC. J is TRBJ2-7 and V is TRBV5-6; D unclear. Germline assignment: CDR1 SGHDT and CDR2 YYEEEE. The CDR3 has 12 amino acids. Between the trimmed V and J ends, which lost 6 bases and 3 bases, there was a span of 10 bases. The complete variable domain, with remaining parts taken from reference TRBV5-6 and TRBJ2-7, reads DAGVTQSPTHLIKTRGQQVTLRCSPKSGHDTVSWYQQALGQGPQFIFQYYEEEERQRGNFPDRFSGHQFPNYSSELNVNALLLGDSALYLCASIPDNYEQYFGPGTRLTVT.

A note on this clonotype: Possible read error: a much larger clone is one base away. This CDR3 fails to terminate in the conserved phenylalanine or tryptophan, so it likely reflects a read error. The chain has TRBV2 and TRBJ2-1; D is possibly TRBD2 (5 bases). CDR1 SNHLY and CDR2 FYNNEI come from the germline V gene. This CDR3 is built from 13 residues. Trimming cost V 7 bases and J 2 bases, with 9 bases left between them. The CDR3 DNA reads TGTGCCAGCACACTAGGGCCCTACAATGAGCAGTTCCTC. This encodes CASTLGPYNEQFL.

This clonotype was found many times. The genes are TRBV27 and TRBJ2-7, with D perhaps matching TRBD2 (6 bases). V dropped 4 bases and J dropped 3 bases, with 16 bases sitting between them. The CDR3 is 15 residues long. CDR1 is MNHEY, CDR2 SMNVEV, per germline (reference sequence). For the CDR3, the DNA is TGTGCCAGCAGTTCGGGACTGCTAGCCATCTACGAGCAGTACTTC. As protein: CASSSGLLAIYEQYF.

This clonotype has only a few counts. J is TRBJ1-2 and V is TRBV11-2; D perhaps matches TRBD1 (6 bases). The CDR3 spans 17 residues. V shed 2 bases and J shed 0 bases, with 16 bases lying between them. Germline V gene lookup returns CDR1 SGHAT and CDR2 FQNNGV. The CDR3, as DNA: TGTGCCAGCAGCTTATCTTTCGGGGGGGACACTAACTATGGCTACACCTTC. It yields the protein CASSLSFGGDTNYGYTF. Drawing the rest from reference TRBV11-2 and TRBJ1-2, the complete variable domain is EAGVAQSPRYKIIEKRQSVAFWCNPISGHATLYWYQQILGQGPKLLIQFQNNGVVDDSQLPKDRFSAERLKGVDSTLKIQPAKLEDSAVYLCASSLSFGGDTNYGYTFGSGTRLTVV.

There are many counts of this clonotype. In DNA form, the CDR3 reads TGTGCCAGCAGTTTACTTCGACTAGCGGGAGTTCATACCGGGGAGCTGTTTTTT. This gives the protein CASSLLRLAGVHTGELFF. The rearrangement uses TRBV27 and TRBJ2-2; 12 positions match TRBD2. Losses at the gene ends were 2 bases for V and 5 bases for J; bases not matched to a gene: 9. Per germline, CDR1 MNHEY and CDR2 SMNVEV (reference sequence). The CDR3 is 18 residues long.

Concerning this clonotype: It may be a read error: a sequence one base away is much more abundant. The gene calls are TRBV12-3 or TRBV12-4 and TRBJ1-1; D is uncertain. This CDR3 contains 11 residues. CDR3: CASTLSMEALF. As DNA, the CDR3 is TGTGCCAGCACCCTTTCTATGGAAGCTCTCTTT.

Remarks on this clonotype: This may arise from a read error, as a much more abundant clone is one base away. The rearrangement uses TRBV6-1 and TRBJ1-2; D is unresolved. The CDR3 contains 14 residues. Deletions cut 2 bases from V and 3 bases from J, with 10 bases between. Germline lookup yields CDR1 MNHNS and CDR2 SASEGT. CDR3 protein: CASSEYWGDYGYTF. The CDR3 region has the DNA TGTGCCAGCAGTGAATATTGGGGAGACTATGGCTACACCTTC.

Comment on this clonotype: The junction does not match germline at one end; this may be a read error. The chain recombines TRBV20-1 with TRBJ2-5; 12 bases fit TRBD2. The CDR3 totals 15 residues. Germline lookup yields CDR1 DFQATT and CDR2 SNEGSKA (reference sequence). CDR3 bases: TGCAGTGCTAGAGACACTAGCGGGAGGTCCGAGACCCACTACTTC. Residues: CSARDTSGRSETHYF.

A few counts support this clonotype. The genes are TRBV9 and TRBJ2-1; 9 bases agree with TRBD2. Trimming cost V 0 bases and J 7 bases; bases outside gene matches: 5. Germline CDR1 and CDR2: SGDLS and YYNGEE. This CDR3 region has 15 residues. The chain's CDR3 is CASSVGSSGSNEQFF. In DNA form, the CDR3 reads TGTGCCAGCAGCGTAGGAAGTAGCGGGAGTAATGAGCAGTTCTTC.

This clonotype has ten or more counts. The chain employs TRBV28 and TRBJ1-1; D unclear. The V end was cut by 3 bases, the J end by 1 base, with 18 bases between. This CDR3 is 17 amino acids long. Germline V gives CDR1 MDHEN, CDR2 SYDVKM. The CDR3 DNA reads TGTGCCAGCAGTTTGATATCGGCAGGCAGGAAGAACACTGAAGCTTTCTTT. This codes for CASSLISAGRKNTEAFF. Supplemented by reference TRBV28 and TRBJ1-1, the full variable domain reads DVKVTQSSRYLVKRTGEKVFLECVQDMDHENMFWYRQDPGLGLRLIYFSYDVKMKEKGDIPEGYSVSREKKERFSLILESASTNQTSMYLCASSLISAGRKNTEAFFGQGTRLTVV.

The sample holds a few counts of this clonotype. This rearrangement joins TRBV14 to TRBJ1-3, with a tentative D call TRBD1 (6 bases). Trimming cost V 0 bases and J 0 bases, with 12 bases left between them. Per germline, CDR1 SGHDN and CDR2 FVKESK. The CDR3 runs to 17 residues. The CDR3 nucleotides are TGTGCCAGCAGCCAAGATTGGGGACAAGTCTCTGGAAACACCATATATTTT. Protein sequence: CASSQDWGQVSGNTIYF.